Below, 22 T cell receptor beta chains from the same sample are listed, as sequenced in a study of breast tumors, draining lymph nodes, adjacent tissues. Samples came from axillary lymph nodes draining the breast cancer. From the multiplex PCR reads, TCRdb called clonotypes with MiXCR, one entry per CDR3 protein. The sample contains some 170,000 distinct CDR3 sequences, approximately 30% of which appear only once. The sequencing sample was made of axillary lymph node tissue. The receptors come from a female donor with breast cancer. Some clones in this sample may be carry-over from other donors' samples.

This clonotype was counted many times. The J gene is TRBJ1-5, the V gene TRBV24-1, with D perhaps TRBD1 (5 bases). The length of the CDR3 is 15 residues. Trimming removed 4 bases at V and 5 bases at J, with 14 bases between. CDR1 and CDR2 from the germline V gene are KGHDR and SFDVKD. CDR3 in amino acids: CATSDTSGIHQPQHF. For the CDR3, the DNA is TGTGCCACCAGTGACACGTCAGGGATCCATCAGCCCCAGCATTTT.

Details on this clonotype: A much larger clone differs from this one at a single base, so this may be a read error. The rearrangement joins TRBV6-1 to TRBJ1-5; D is ambiguous. Looked up from germline, CDR1 is MNHNS and CDR2 is SASEGT. The CDR3 has 13 amino acids. V was trimmed by 6 bases and J by 6 bases, leaving 12 bases between them. The CDR3 reads CASRNGLGQPQHF. The CDR3 DNA follows: TGTGCCAGCAGAAATGGGTTAGGTCAGCCCCAGCATTTT.

This clonotype was counted many times. V gene TRBV6-2 or TRBV6-3 combines with J gene TRBJ2-7; D possibly corresponds to TRBD1 (5 bases). Germline-derived CDR1 and CDR2 are MNHEY and SVGEGT. V was pared by 0 bases and J by 3 bases, with 15 bases between. The CDR3 spans 16 residues. The CDR3 reads CASSYSQQDGVYEQYF. In DNA form, the CDR3 reads TGTGCCAGCAGTTACTCGCAACAGGACGGAGTCTACGAGCAGTACTTC.

This clonotype was found many times. CDR3 sequence reads: CASSLAPGVYEQYF. CDR3 DNA: TGTGCCAGCAGCTTAGCCCCTGGGGTCTACGAGCAGTACTTC. The rearrangement joins TRBV7-2 to TRBJ2-7; D is uncertain. V was pared by 0 bases and J by 3 bases, with 9 bases between. Germline V gene sequence: CDR1 SGHTA, CDR2 FQGNSA. This CDR3 comprises 14 residues.

This clonotype was seen ten or more times. One end of the junction is discordant with germline, which a read error may explain. V and J are TRBV30 and TRBJ1-4, with D uncertain. The CDR3 has 14 residues. Germline CDR1 reads GTSNPN; CDR2 reads SVGIG (reference sequence). The DNA for the CDR3 is TGTGCCTGGAGTTCCTTGGGAGGGAATGAAAAACTATTTTTT. As protein: CAWSSLGGNEKLFF.

With respect to this clonotype: This may arise from a read error, as a much more abundant clone is one base away. The CDR3 spells CASSPGTSLQNAQYF. Here the CDR3 DNA reads TGTGCCAGCTCACCCGGGACTAGTTTGCAAAATGCGCAGTATTTT. The V and J genes are TRBV18 and TRBJ2-3; 8 bases align to TRBD2. The CDR3 contains 15 residues. In germline, CDR1 is KGHSH, CDR2 LQKENI. V lost 3 bases to trimming and J lost 10 bases; unmatched junction nucleotides: 12.

This clonotype was observed many times. The chain uses TRBV7-9 and TRBJ1-2, with 7 bases matching TRBD1. The V and J ends lost 3 bases and 7 bases, in that order; junction bases with no gene match: 11. This CDR3 has 15 amino acids. CDR1 SEHNR and CDR2 FQNEAQ come from the germline V gene (reference sequence). CDR3 sequence: CASSLGPDRVPGYTF. Written as DNA, the CDR3 is TGTGCCAGCAGCTTGGGCCCTGACAGGGTCCCTGGCTACACCTTC.

This clonotype was detected many times. The chain carries TRBV30 and TRBJ1-2, with TRBD1 matching over 7 bases. This CDR3 is built from 13 residues. In germline, CDR1 is GTSNPN, CDR2 SVGIG (reference sequence). V was clipped by 4 bases and J by 4 bases; unmatched bases: 6. CDR3: CAWTYRGGYGYTF. The CDR3, as DNA: TGTGCCTGGACCTACAGGGGAGGCTATGGCTACACCTTC.

This clonotype was seen at least ten times. This chain links TRBV28 with TRBJ2-1; 11 bases map to TRBD2. Trimming took 5 bases from V and 4 from J; bases not matched to a gene: 7. There are 16 residues in the CDR3. Per the germline V gene, CDR1 is MDHEN and CDR2 is SYDVKM. As DNA, the CDR3 is TGTGCCAGCAGTGGGACCGGGACTAGCGGTTACAATGAGCAGTTCTTC. This codes for CASSGTGTSGYNEQFF.

The rearrangement links TRBV5-1 to TRBJ2-7; maybe TRBD2 (6 bases). V lost 5 bases to trimming and J lost 3 bases, with 15 bases between them. This CDR3 is built from 14 residues. The V gene's germline CDR1 is SGHRS and CDR2 YFSETQ. Here the CDR3 DNA reads TGCGCCAGCAGTTACGAAACTAGCTTCTACGAGCAGTACTTC. Translation: CASSYETSFYEQYF.

This clonotype was seen repeatedly, ten times or more. The chain links TRBV2 to TRBJ1-2, with 9 nucleotides matching TRBD1. CDR1 is SNHLY, CDR2 FYNNEI, per germline. The CDR3 loop spans 15 amino acids. Trimming took 5 bases from V and 3 from J; bases not matched to a gene: 7. CDR3 in amino acids: CASSKQGAVDYGYTF. The CDR3 DNA is TGTGCCAGCAGTAAACAGGGGGCTGTGGACTATGGCTACACCTTC.

This clonotype was recorded at least ten times. This chain joins TRBV2 and TRBJ1-5; D is uncertain. Trimming took off 3 bases at V and 6 bases at J, with 6 bases between the two ends. The CDR3 extends over 12 amino acids. Per germline, CDR1 SNHLY and CDR2 FYNNEI. CDR3 coding DNA: TGTGCCAGCAGTGAGGGTGTTCAGCCCCAGCATTTT. As protein: CASSEGVQPQHF. Complete variable domain (other parts from reference TRBV2 and TRBJ1-5): EPEVTQTPSHQVTQMGQEVILRCVPISNHLYFYWYRQILGQKVEFLVSFYNNEISEKSEIFDDQFSVERPDGSNFTLKIRSTKLEDSAMYFCASSEGVQPQHFGDGTRLSIL.

The table lists this clonotype with many counts. The chain couples TRBV19 to TRBJ2-7; 9 bases match TRBD1. This CDR3 has 15 residues. CDR1 is LNHDA, CDR2 SQIVND, per germline (reference sequence). V gave up 3 bases and J gave up 4 bases; unmatched junction bases: 7. The CDR3 bases are TGTGCCAGTAGTATCACCGGGACAGGGCCTTACGAGCAGTACTTC. Encoded protein: CASSITGTGPYEQYF.

This clonotype was counted ten times or more. This chain joins TRBV20-1 and TRBJ2-1; maybe TRBD2 (6 bases). The germline V gene encodes CDR1 DFQATT and CDR2 SNEGSKA (reference sequence). The germline V and J ends were trimmed by 6 bases and 5 bases, with 11 bases remaining between them. The CDR3 sequence is 12 residues long. The CDR3 nucleotides read TGCAGTGCAAGACGGGAGAACAATGAGCAGTTCTTC. Protein: CSARRENNEQFF.

This clonotype occurred many times. The chain recombines TRBV7-9 with TRBJ2-3; D gene uncertain. This CDR3 region has 12 residues. Trimming cost V 2 bases and J 3 bases, with 3 bases left between them. The V gene's germline CDR1 is SEHNR and CDR2 FQNEAQ (reference sequence). The CDR3 DNA reads TGTGCCAGCAGCTTATGGACAGATACGCAGTATTTT. Its protein is CASSLWTDTQYF. The whole variable domain, filled in from reference TRBV7-9 and TRBJ2-3, reads DTGVSQNPRHKITKRGQNVTFRCDPISEHNRLYWYRQTLGQGPEFLTYFQNEAQLEKSRLLSDRFSAERPKGSFSTLEIQRTEQGDSAMYLCASSLWTDTQYFGPGTRLTVL.

The CDR3: CAIREAGVADTQYF. Written as DNA, the CDR3 is TGTGCCATCAGGGAGGCGGGAGTCGCAGATACGCAGTATTTT. The chain is built from TRBV10-3 and TRBJ2-3; TRBD2 agrees at 7 bases. V was pared by 6 bases and J by 4 bases, with 7 bases of the junction left unmatched. The CDR3 spans 14 residues. Germline CDR1 reads ENHRY; CDR2 reads SYGVKD.

This clonotype has just a few counts. A much larger clone is a single base away; this may be a read error. The chain joins TRBV20-1 to TRBJ2-5, with 11 bases identical to TRBD2. Per germline, CDR1 DFQATT and CDR2 SNEGSKA (reference sequence). The V gene end was trimmed by 1 base and the J gene end by 7 bases; junction bases not matched to a gene: 11. This CDR3 spans 16 amino acids. The CDR3 nucleotides read TGCAGTGCTAGAGGCCTAGCGGGGGGAGCTGGTCGGACCCAGTACTTC. Its translation is CSARGLAGGAGRTQYF.

There are many counts of this clonotype. The chain carries TRBV5-1 and TRBJ2-3; tentative D call: TRBD1 (6 bases). The germline V and J ends were trimmed by 4 bases and 0 bases, with 21 bases remaining between them. The CDR3 has 18 residues. Per germline, CDR1 SGHRS and CDR2 YFSETQ. The CDR3: CASSVGGFRAASTDTQYF. The CDR3 DNA sequence: TGCGCCAGCAGCGTAGGGGGATTTCGGGCCGCCAGCACAGATACGCAGTATTTT. Supplemented by reference TRBV5-1 and TRBJ2-3, the full variable domain reads KAGVTQTPRYLIKTRGQQVTLSCSPISGHRSVSWYQQTPGQGLQFLFEYFSETQRNKGNFPGRFSGRQFSNSRSEMNVSTLELGDSALYLCASSVGGFRAASTDTQYFGPGTRLTVL.

With regard to this clonotype: Germline and junction disagree at one end, which may indicate a read error. This chain uses TRBV6-2 or TRBV6-3 with TRBJ2-5, with D maybe TRBD2 (6 bases). Germline V gene lookup returns CDR1 MNHEY and CDR2 SVGEGT. The CDR3 has 14 amino acids. Written as DNA, the CDR3 is TGTGCCAGCAGTCACTCGGGGGTCCTGGGGACCCAGTACTTC. It specifies CASSHSGVLGTQYF.

The sample holds many counts of this clonotype. The chain has TRBV19 and TRBJ2-2; D call uncertain. This CDR3 is 16 amino acids long. From germline, CDR1 is LNHDA and CDR2 SQIVND (reference sequence). V lost 1 base, J lost 3 bases, and 12 bases lay in between. Here the CDR3 reads CASSIVRALDTGELFF. The CDR3 DNA reads as TGTGCCAGTAGTATAGTCAGAGCTTTGGACACCGGGGAGCTGTTTTTT.

Many counts were recorded for this clonotype. The chain couples TRBV9 to TRBJ2-5, with TRBD2 identical over 8 bases. The length of the CDR3 is 15 residues. The trim removed 3 bases at V and 2 bases at J, leaving 6 bases unmatched. Germline CDR1 and CDR2: SGDLS and YYNGEE. This CDR3 reads CASSASGGGQETQYF. The CDR3 region has the DNA TGTGCCAGCAGCGCGAGCGGGGGCGGACAAGAGACCCAGTACTTC.

This clonotype was recorded at least ten times. V is TRBV6-2 or TRBV6-3 and J is TRBJ2-1; unclear D gene. V lost 1 base, J lost 9 bases, and 7 bases lay in between. The CDR3 spans 12 residues. CDR1 is MNHEY and CDR2 is SVGEGT in the germline V gene. For the CDR3, the DNA is TGTGCCAGCAGTTACTACTTTCTTGAGCAGTTCTTC. This encodes CASSYYFLEQFF.